These 27 T cell receptor beta chains came from one sample sequenced in a study of regulatory T cells in long-lasting Graves disease. This sample's time point: newly diagnosed GD, antithyroid drugs for less than 3 months. The TCR library used RNA extracted from PBMCs. HTBI primers from iRepertoire and Arm-PCR of CDR3 regions yielded the TCR beta libraries. TCRdb called the multiplex PCR reads again in MiXCR, with one record for every CDR3 protein. This table has 350,000 to 500,000 distinct CDR3 sequences, around 15% appearing once. The same specimen was also included in a second study, on T cells in Graves' hyperthyroidism and ophthalmopathy.

This specimen consisted of peripheral blood mononuclear cells (PBMCs), obtained at new diagnosis, from a patient treated with antithyroid drugs. The receptors were sampled from a woman in her forties or fifties with Graves disease.

This clonotype was counted many times. The V call is TRBV20-1, the J call TRBJ2-3; TRBD1 is a possible D gene (7 bases). Germline V CDR1 and CDR2: DFQATT, SNEGSKA (reference sequence). The CDR3 consists of 15 residues. V lost 0 bases and J 5 bases, leaving 15 bases between the germline ends. CDR3 residues: CSARDPQGGGDTQYF. CDR3 nucleotides: TGCAGTGCTAGAGATCCCCAGGGGGGCGGAGATACGCAGTATTTT.

This clonotype has only a few counts. The J gene is TRBJ1-6, the V gene TRBV20-1; D not resolved. This CDR3 is built from 17 residues. Looked up from germline, CDR1 is DFQATT and CDR2 is SNEGSKA (reference sequence). The V and J ends lost 5 bases and 6 bases respectively, with 23 bases between them. CDR3 in amino acids: CSAPPETMGLANSPLHF. The CDR3 DNA sequence: TGCAGTGCTCCTCCCGAGACCATGGGCCTGGCTAATTCACCCCTCCACTTT.

This clonotype was seen only a few times. This chain joins TRBV15 and TRBJ2-1; D unresolved. Trimming pared 0 bases from V and 12 bases from J, leaving 15 bases between. In germline, CDR1 is LNHNV, CDR2 YYDKDF (reference sequence). The CDR3 has 14 amino acids. CDR3 nucleotide sequence: TGTGCCACCAGCAGAGATCTAGTATCGCCTCGGCAGTTCTTC. This codes for CATSRDLVSPRQFF.

This clonotype was observed a few times. The V call is TRBV7-9, the J call TRBJ1-1; D perhaps matches TRBD1 (6 bases). Germline loops: CDR1 SEHNR, CDR2 FQNEAQ (reference sequence). This CDR3 region has 15 residues. The V gene lost 10 bases and the J gene lost 3 bases, with 21 bases spanning the gap. CDR3 amino acids: CATRLVGGPDTEAFF. CDR3 coding DNA: TGTGCCACCCGCCTGGTGGGGGGGCCGGACACTGAAGCTTTCTTT. Full variable domain (rest looked up from reference TRBV7-9 and TRBJ1-1): DTGVSQNPRHKITKRGQNVTFRCDPISEHNRLYWYRQTLGQGPEFLTYFQNEAQLEKSRLLSDRFSAERPKGSFSTLEIQRTEQGDSAMYLCATRLVGGPDTEAFFGQGTRLTVV.

This clonotype has ten or more counts. The gene calls are TRBV27 and TRBJ2-7; D is undetermined. Trimming took 0 bases from V and 2 from J, leaving 8 bases between them. The CDR3 spans 14 residues. The germline gives CDR1 MNHEY, CDR2 SMNVEV (reference sequence). CDR3: CASSLSSDPYEQYF. The CDR3 region has the DNA TGTGCCAGCAGTTTATCGAGTGACCCCTACGAGCAGTACTTC.

This clonotype was counted ten times or more. The chain couples TRBV9 to TRBJ1-5; 7 bases align to TRBD1. Per the germline V gene, CDR1 is SGDLS and CDR2 is YYNGEE. V lost 0 bases to trimming and J lost 6 bases; unmatched junction nucleotides: 3. This CDR3 is built from 14 residues. CDR3 sequence reads: CASSVGQGGQPQHF. CDR3 DNA sequence: TGTGCCAGCAGCGTAGGACAGGGCGGTCAGCCCCAGCATTTT.

This clonotype was observed at least ten times. This chain joins TRBV6-2 or TRBV6-3 and TRBJ2-4, with 8 positions matching TRBD1. V was clipped by 5 bases and J by 2 bases; unmatched bases: 8. The germline gives CDR1 MNHEY, CDR2 SVGEGT. The CDR3 has 16 amino acids. CDR3 sequence reads: CASSEADRVTKNIQYF. As DNA, the CDR3 is TGTGCCAGCAGTGAAGCGGACAGGGTAACCAAAAACATTCAGTACTTC.

The chain is built from TRBV4-1 and TRBJ2-2, with 10 bases fitting TRBD1. J was trimmed by 5 bases and V by 3 bases; bases with no gene match: 6. Looked up from germline, CDR1 is MGHRA and CDR2 is YSYEKL. The CDR3 extends over 16 amino acids. The CDR3 here is CASSQTRTGGTGELFF. In DNA form, the CDR3 reads TGCGCCAGCAGCCAGACCCGGACAGGGGGAACCGGGGAGCTGTTTTTT.

Ten or more counts support this clonotype. The chain links TRBV2 to TRBJ2-1, with 7 bases that match TRBD2. The CDR3 length is 13 residues. Germline V lookup: CDR1 SNHLY, CDR2 FYNNEI. The junction had 3 bases not matched to a gene; V was cut back by 4 bases and J by 6 bases. The CDR3 DNA reads TGTGCCAGCAGTGGGCTAGCGGCCAATGAGCAGTTCTTC. Protein: CASSGLAANEQFF.

Ten or more counts support this clonotype. V and J are TRBV28 and TRBJ2-1; D unresolved. Germline V gene lookup returns CDR1 MDHEN and CDR2 SYDVKM. This CDR3 is built from 17 residues. Trimming left V 2 bases short and J 2 bases short, with 16 bases between. The CDR3 DNA sequence: TGTGCCAGCAGTTTAGCCGACACCCAAGCACCCTACAATGAGCAGTTCTTC. It yields the protein CASSLADTQAPYNEQFF.

In this sample, this clonotype turned up many times. The rearrangement joins TRBV28 to TRBJ1-5; no firm D call. V shed 4 bases and J shed 1 base, with 5 bases lying between them. Germline V gives CDR1 MDHEN, CDR2 SYDVKM. This CDR3 region has 13 residues. This CDR3 reads CASSYLSNQPQHF. The CDR3 DNA reads TGTGCCAGCAGTTACTTGAGCAATCAGCCCCAGCATTTT.

This clonotype was picked up a small number of times. V usage is TRBV9 and J usage is TRBJ2-2, with 9 bases that match TRBD1. The CDR3 is made up of 17 amino acids. With V trimmed by 0 bases and J by 3 bases, 6 bases remained unmatched. Germline V lookup: CDR1 SGDLS, CDR2 YYNGEE. The CDR3 region is CASSVGSQGAYTGELFF. The CDR3 DNA is TGTGCCAGCAGCGTAGGGTCACAGGGGGCTTACACCGGGGAGCTGTTTTTT. The full variable domain, rest sourced from reference TRBV9 and TRBJ2-2, is DSGVTQTPKHLITATGQRVTLRCSPRSGDLSVYWYQQSLDQGLQFLIQYYNGEERAKGNILERFSAQQFPDLHSELNLSSLELGDSALYFCASSVGSQGAYTGELFFGEGSRLTVL.

This clonotype was found a few times. J is TRBJ2-1 and V is TRBV4-1; 7 bases align to TRBD2. CDR3 length: 18 residues. From germline, CDR1 is MGHRA and CDR2 YSYEKL. Losses at the gene ends were 1 base for V and 1 base for J; bases not matched to a gene: 10. Here the CDR3 reads CASSQGRGGISSYNEQFF. CDR3 DNA sequence: TGCGCCAGCAGCCAAGGGAGGGGAGGGATAAGTTCCTACAATGAGCAGTTCTTC.

This clonotype occurred many times. The chain links TRBV3-1 to TRBJ1-2; no definite D call. V was shortened by 0 bases and J by 2 bases, with 13 bases between the two germline ends. The CDR3 spans 16 residues. Germline V gene lookup returns CDR1 LGHDT and CDR2 YNNKEL (reference sequence). The CDR3 sequence: CASSQDQVGFNYGYTF. DNA for the CDR3: TGTGCCAGCAGCCAAGATCAGGTGGGGTTCAACTATGGCTACACCTTC.

This clonotype was recorded a few times. The chain has TRBV6-9 and TRBJ1-2; weak D call: TRBD1 (5 bases). V was clipped by 3 bases and J by 0 bases, with 14 bases between them. From germline, CDR1 is MNHGY and CDR2 SVAAGI. The CDR3 contains 16 residues. The CDR3 loop is CASSYGQGGTNYGYTF. CDR3 DNA sequence: TGTGCCAGCAGTTACGGCCAGGGTGGGACTAACTATGGCTACACCTTC.

Ten or more counts support this clonotype. The J gene is TRBJ2-1, the V gene TRBV3-1; tentatively, D is TRBD1 (6 bases). The CDR3 extends over 14 amino acids. V was shortened by 2 bases and J by 3 bases, with 8 bases between the two germline ends. CDR1 is LGHDT and CDR2 is YNNKEL in the germline V gene (reference sequence). The CDR3 DNA follows: TGTGCCAGCAGCCAATGGGACATCTACAATGAGCAGTTCTTC. Protein product: CASSQWDIYNEQFF.

This clonotype appeared many times. J is TRBJ2-5 and V is TRBV11-2; D is possibly TRBD1 (5 bases). Germline V gene sequence: CDR1 SGHAT, CDR2 FQNNGV. The V end was cut by 3 bases, the J end by 5 bases, with 10 bases between. The CDR3 spans 13 residues. CDR3 coding DNA: TGTGCCAGCAGCTTCAATAACAGGGAGACCCAGTACTTC. It yields the protein CASSFNNRETQYF.

This clonotype occurred many times. J is TRBJ2-7 and V is TRBV29-1, with 7 bases lining up with TRBD1. The V gene's germline CDR1 is SQVTM and CDR2 ANQGSEA. The ends lost 5 bases at V and 2 bases at J; junction bases unmatched: 3. There are 12 residues in the CDR3. CDR3 sequence: CSVSQGAYEQYF. In nucleotides, the CDR3 is TGCAGCGTTAGTCAGGGGGCCTACGAGCAGTACTTC.

This clonotype showed up just a few times. This chain uses TRBV6-2 or TRBV6-3 with TRBJ1-2, with 7 bases matching TRBD1. From germline, CDR1 is MNHEY and CDR2 SVGEGT. This CDR3 region has 13 residues. With V trimmed by 6 bases and J by 6 bases, 7 bases remained unmatched. The CDR3 DNA follows: TGTGCCAGCAGATATGACAGGGTGAATGGCTACACCTTC. It yields the protein CASRYDRVNGYTF.

This clonotype was observed a handful of times. The V and J genes are TRBV9 and TRBJ2-1; a possible D gene is TRBD2 (6 bases). Germline values: CDR1 SGDLS, CDR2 YYNGEE. Trimming removed 0 bases from V and 6 bases from J, with 10 bases in between. The length of the CDR3 is 14 residues. Here the CDR3 reads CASSVAGAGNEQFF. DNA for the CDR3: TGTGCCAGCAGCGTAGCGGGAGCAGGCAATGAGCAGTTCTTC.

This clonotype has at least ten counts. V and J are TRBV9 and TRBJ2-1; 8 bases are shared with TRBD2. Germline V gives CDR1 SGDLS, CDR2 YYNGEE. This CDR3 comprises 14 residues. Germline trimming cut 6 bases from V and 5 bases from J; bases unmatched to any gene: 7. The CDR3 loop is CASTGLAQHNEQFF. In nucleotides, the CDR3 is TGTGCCAGCACCGGACTAGCTCAGCACAATGAGCAGTTCTTC.

The table lists this clonotype with many counts. The V and J genes are TRBV5-1 and TRBJ2-3; D is possibly TRBD1 or TRBD2 (6 bases each). The CDR3 runs to 17 residues. V dropped 6 bases and J dropped 0 bases, with 20 bases sitting between them. The germline gives CDR1 SGHRS, CDR2 YFSETQ. The CDR3 DNA reads as TGCGCCAGCACCCACCGGGGTTCGGGGGCTAGCACAGATACGCAGTATTTT. This encodes CASTHRGSGASTDTQYF.

This clonotype was recorded many times. The chain combines TRBV24-1 with TRBJ2-1, with 12 nucleotides matching TRBD2. Germline lookup yields CDR1 KGHDR and CDR2 SFDVKD. CDR3 length: 17 residues. The ends lost 4 bases at V and 7 bases at J; junction bases unmatched: 10. CDR3 nucleotides: TGTGCCACCAGTGAGAAGAAGGGACTAGCGGGTTTGAATGAGCAGTTCTTC. Protein product: CATSEKKGLAGLNEQFF.

The chain recombines TRBV20-1 with TRBJ1-1; D possibly corresponds to TRBD1 (6 bases). CDR1 is DFQATT, CDR2 SNEGSKA, per germline (reference sequence). V dropped 0 bases and J dropped 3 bases, with 11 bases sitting between them. CDR3 length equals 14 residues. This CDR3 reads CSARDLGGDTEAFF. CDR3 in DNA: TGCAGTGCTAGAGATTTGGGGGGCGACACTGAAGCTTTCTTT.

This clonotype has ten or more counts. The chain couples TRBV30 to TRBJ2-3; D unclear. This CDR3 is built from 11 residues. CDR1 and CDR2 from the germline V gene are GTSNPN and SVGIG (reference sequence). V lost 5 bases to trimming and J lost 4 bases, with 7 bases between them. CDR3 in amino acids: CAWSGADTQYF. CDR3 DNA: TGTGCCTGGTCCGGCGCAGATACGCAGTATTTT.

The chain joins TRBV3-1 to TRBJ2-1, with TRBD2 matching over 8 bases. The CDR3 loop spans 17 amino acids. Germline lookup yields CDR1 LGHDT and CDR2 YNNKEL (reference sequence). V lost 1 base, J lost 4 bases, and 9 bases stayed unmatched. The CDR3 reads CASSQGQQREWYNEQFF. The CDR3 bases are TGTGCCAGCAGCCAAGGCCAGCAGCGGGAGTGGTACAATGAGCAGTTCTTC.

The CDR3 loop is CASSLFTGGLYEQYF. The DNA of the CDR3 is TGTGCCAGCAGTTTATTCACAGGGGGCCTTTATGAGCAGTACTTC. V and J are TRBV27 and TRBJ2-7; 9 bases map to TRBD1. Germline trimming cut 1 base from V and 7 bases from J; bases unmatched to any gene: 8. The CDR3 is 15 residues long. The V gene's germline CDR1 is MNHEY and CDR2 SMNVEV (reference sequence).